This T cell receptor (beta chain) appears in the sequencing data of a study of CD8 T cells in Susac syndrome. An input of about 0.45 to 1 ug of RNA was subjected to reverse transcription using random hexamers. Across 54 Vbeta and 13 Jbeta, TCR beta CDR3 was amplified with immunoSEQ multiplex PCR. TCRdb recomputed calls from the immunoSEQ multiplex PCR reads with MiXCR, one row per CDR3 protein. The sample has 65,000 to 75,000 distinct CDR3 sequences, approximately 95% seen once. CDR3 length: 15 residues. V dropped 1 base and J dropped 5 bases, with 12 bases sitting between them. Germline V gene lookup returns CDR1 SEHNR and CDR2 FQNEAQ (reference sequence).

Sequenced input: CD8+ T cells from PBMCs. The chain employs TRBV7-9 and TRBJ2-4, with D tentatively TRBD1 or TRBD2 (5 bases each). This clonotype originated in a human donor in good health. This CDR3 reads CASSLEGRGENIQYF. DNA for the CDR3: TGTGCCAGCAGCTTAGAGGGACGGGGTGAAAACATTCAGTACTTC.